This T cell receptor (beta chain) came from a study of regulatory T cells in long-lasting Graves disease. TCR beta libraries were built with iRepertoire HTBI primers and Arm-PCR of CDR3 regions. Each CDR3 protein gets one entry after TCRdb re-called the multiplex PCR reads with MiXCR. This sample has about 560,000 distinct CDR3 sequences, with 16% found just once. Germline CDR1 reads MNHEY; CDR2 reads SVGAGI. The CDR3 covers 13 residues. V was shortened by 4 bases and J by 6 bases, with 13 bases between the two germline ends. As to time point: newly diagnosed GD, antithyroid drugs for less than 3 months. The TCR library was made from RNA extracted from PBMCs. Each of the patients was recruited from an endocrinology department situated in Xi'an, China. Into tubes containing EDTA, nine milliliters of peripheral blood were drawn. This sample also appeared in a second study, on T cells in Graves' hyperthyroidism and ophthalmopathy. That work contributes: TCR CDR3 regions were first amplified by RT-PCR with HTBI primers. Ophthalmopathy was separated from stable hyperthyroidism by a 13 V-J model.

The TCR comes from a man between 18 and 35 years old with Graves disease. This chain uses TRBV6-5 with TRBJ2-7, with D unclear. This specimen was peripheral blood mononuclear cells (PBMCs), taken at new diagnosis, from a patient treated with antithyroid drugs. This CDR3 reads CASSSPSNREQYF. The CDR3 DNA is TGTGCCAGCAGTTCCCCCAGTAATCGCGAGCAGTACTTC.